This T cell receptor beta chain comes out of a study of blood T cell repertoires in COVID-19. Trimming at V came to 3 bases and at J to 0 bases, leaving 4 bases not matched to a gene. Germline lookup yields CDR1 SGHNT and CDR2 YENEEA. The CDR3 loop spans 17 amino acids. Original handling: Reference gene primer amplification yielded estimated nucleated cell counts. Sequencing was performed with immunoSEQ multiplex PCR; in TCRdb, only in-frame clones are kept and a portion is missing. For V, J and clone size, that table is used; D and trimming come from the DNA. The table has under 200,000 clones, around 80% seen once. Only one count was recorded for this clone.

The specimen sequenced was peripheral blood. The TCR was taken from a man in his 70s with active or convalescent COVID-19. This rearrangement joins TRBV11-3 to TRBJ2-3; 12 nucleotides line up with TRBD2. The chain's CDR3 is CASSFRTSGTSTDTQYF. The CDR3 nucleotides read TGTGCCAGCAGCTTCCGGACTAGCGGGACGAGCACAGATACGCAGTATTTT. The full variable domain, with the rest looked up from reference TRBV11-3 and TRBJ2-3, is EAGVVQSPRYKIIEKKQPVAFWCNPISGHNTLYWYLQNLGQGPELLIRYENEEAVDDSQLPKDRFSAERLKGVDSTLKIQPAELGDSAVYLCASSFRTSGTSTDTQYFGPGTRLTVL.